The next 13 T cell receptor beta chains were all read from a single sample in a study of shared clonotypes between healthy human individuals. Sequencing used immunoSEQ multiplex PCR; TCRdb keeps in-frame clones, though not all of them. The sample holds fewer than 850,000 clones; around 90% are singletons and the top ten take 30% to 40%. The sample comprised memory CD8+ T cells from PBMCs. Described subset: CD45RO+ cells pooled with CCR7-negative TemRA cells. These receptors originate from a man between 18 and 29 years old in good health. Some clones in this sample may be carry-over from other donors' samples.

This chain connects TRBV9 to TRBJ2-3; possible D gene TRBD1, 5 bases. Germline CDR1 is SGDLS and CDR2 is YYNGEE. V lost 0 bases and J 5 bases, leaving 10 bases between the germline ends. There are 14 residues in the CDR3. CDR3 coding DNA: TGTGCCAGCAGCGTAGCTGGGGCGCGAGATACGCAGTATTTT. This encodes CASSVAGARDTQYF.

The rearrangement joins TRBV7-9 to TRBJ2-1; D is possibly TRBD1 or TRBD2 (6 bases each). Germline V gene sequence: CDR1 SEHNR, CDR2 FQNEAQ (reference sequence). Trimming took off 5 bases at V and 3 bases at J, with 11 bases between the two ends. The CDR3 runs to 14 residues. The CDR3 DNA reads TGTGCCAGCAGCCCGCGGGACAACTACAATGAGCAGTTCTTC. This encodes CASSPRDNYNEQFF.

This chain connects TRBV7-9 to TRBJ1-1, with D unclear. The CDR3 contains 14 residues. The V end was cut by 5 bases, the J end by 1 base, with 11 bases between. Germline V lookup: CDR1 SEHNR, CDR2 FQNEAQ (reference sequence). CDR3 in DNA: TGTGCCAGCAGCGAGCCCCGGGGGAACACTGAAGCTTTCTTT. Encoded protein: CASSEPRGNTEAFF.

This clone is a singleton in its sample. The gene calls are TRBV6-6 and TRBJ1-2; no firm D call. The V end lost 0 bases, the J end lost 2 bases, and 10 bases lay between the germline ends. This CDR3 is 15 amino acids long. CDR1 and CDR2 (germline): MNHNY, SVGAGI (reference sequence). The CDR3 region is CASSYSTQPNYGYTF. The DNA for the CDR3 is TGTGCCAGCAGTTACTCGACGCAGCCCAACTATGGCTACACCTTC.

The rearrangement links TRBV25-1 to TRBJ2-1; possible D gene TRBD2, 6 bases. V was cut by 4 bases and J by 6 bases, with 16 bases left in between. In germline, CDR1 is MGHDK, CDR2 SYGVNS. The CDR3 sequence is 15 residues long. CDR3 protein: CASSGREIAFNEQFF. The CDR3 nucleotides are TGTGCCAGCAGTGGCCGGGAGATAGCGTTCAATGAGCAGTTCTTC.

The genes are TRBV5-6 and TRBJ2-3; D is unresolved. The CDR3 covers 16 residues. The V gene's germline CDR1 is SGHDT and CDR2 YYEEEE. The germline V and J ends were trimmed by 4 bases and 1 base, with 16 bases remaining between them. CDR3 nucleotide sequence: TGTGCCAGCAGCCCCAGAGCGTGGCTGGGCACAGATACGCAGTATTTT. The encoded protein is CASSPRAWLGTDTQYF.

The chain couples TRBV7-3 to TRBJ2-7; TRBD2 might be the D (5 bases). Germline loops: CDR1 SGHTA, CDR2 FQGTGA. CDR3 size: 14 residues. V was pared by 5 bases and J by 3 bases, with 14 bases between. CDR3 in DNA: TGTGCCAGCAGCCCCGCGGGCGGTGTCTACGAGCAGTACTTC. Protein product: CASSPAGGVYEQYF.

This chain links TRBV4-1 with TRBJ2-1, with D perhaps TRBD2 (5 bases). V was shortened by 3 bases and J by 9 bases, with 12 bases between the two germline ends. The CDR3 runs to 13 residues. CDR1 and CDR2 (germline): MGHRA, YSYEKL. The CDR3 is CASSHGLEGEQFF. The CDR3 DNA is TGCGCCAGCAGCCACGGCCTAGAGGGTGAGCAGTTCTTC.

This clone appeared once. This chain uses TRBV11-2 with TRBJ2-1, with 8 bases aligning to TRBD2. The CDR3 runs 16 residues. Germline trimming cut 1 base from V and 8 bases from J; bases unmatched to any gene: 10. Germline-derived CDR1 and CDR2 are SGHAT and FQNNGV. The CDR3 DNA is TGTGCCAGCAGCTTAGTTGGGGCGGGAGGTCTAGATGAGCAGTTCTTC. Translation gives CASSLVGAGGLDEQFF.

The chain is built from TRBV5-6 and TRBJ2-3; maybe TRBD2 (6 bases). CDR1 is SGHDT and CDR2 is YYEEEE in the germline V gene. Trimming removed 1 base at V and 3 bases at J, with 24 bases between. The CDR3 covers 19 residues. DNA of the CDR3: TGTGCCAGCAGCTTGACGGGAGTGAATGAAGCGAATGGGACAGATACGCAGTATTTT. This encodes CASSLTGVNEANGTDTQYF.

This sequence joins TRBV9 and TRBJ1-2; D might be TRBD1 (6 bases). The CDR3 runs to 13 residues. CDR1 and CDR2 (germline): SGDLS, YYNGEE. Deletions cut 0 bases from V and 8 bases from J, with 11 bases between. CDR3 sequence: CASSVGGGGGYTF. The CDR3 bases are TGTGCCAGCAGCGTAGGCGGAGGGGGAGGCTACACCTTC.

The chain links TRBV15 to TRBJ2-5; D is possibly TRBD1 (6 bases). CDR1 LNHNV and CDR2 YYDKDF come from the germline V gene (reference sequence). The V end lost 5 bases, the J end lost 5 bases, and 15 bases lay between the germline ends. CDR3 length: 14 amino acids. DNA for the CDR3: TGTGCCACCAGCCGGACAGACTCGGTGGAGACCCAGTACTTC. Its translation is CATSRTDSVETQYF.

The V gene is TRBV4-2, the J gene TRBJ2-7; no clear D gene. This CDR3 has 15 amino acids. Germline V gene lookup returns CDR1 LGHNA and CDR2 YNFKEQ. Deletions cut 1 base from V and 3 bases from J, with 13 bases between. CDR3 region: CASSQGESQYYEQYF. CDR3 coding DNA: TGTGCCAGCAGCCAAGGAGAGAGCCAGTACTACGAGCAGTACTTC.